Presented here are 11 T cell receptor beta chains from one specimen sequenced in a study of high-grade serous ovarian cancer treatment subgroups. This table comes from immunoSEQ multiplex PCR, and its TCRdb copy is limited to in-frame clones, with some not included. The sample holds about 40,000 clones, around 80% seen once. Tumor tissue was taken before any definitive surgery or chemotherapy was given. The material sequenced was tumor tissue. The receptors were gathered from a human donor with high-grade serous ovarian cancer.

The CDR3 here is CASKSAGGTYEQYF. CDR3 sequence (DNA): TGTGCCAGTAAGTCGGCGGGAGGGACCTACGAGCAGTACTTC. The genes are TRBV19 and TRBJ2-7; 9 nucleotides align to TRBD2. Germline loops: CDR1 LNHDA, CDR2 SQIVND (reference sequence). The CDR3 sequence is 14 residues long. The junction had 6 bases not matched to a gene; V was cut back by 7 bases and J by 2 bases.

This clone is a singleton in its sample. The genes are TRBV7-9 and TRBJ2-7, with TRBD2 identical over 7 bases. J was trimmed by 1 base and V by 4 bases; bases with no gene match: 4. CDR3 length: 14 amino acids. Germline loops: CDR1 SEHNR, CDR2 FQNEAQ (reference sequence). This CDR3 reads CASSSPGGSYEQYF. Here the CDR3 DNA reads TGTGCCAGCAGCTCCCCCGGGGGGTCCTACGAGCAGTACTTC. Full variable domain (missing parts from reference TRBV7-9 and TRBJ2-7): DTGVSQNPRHKITKRGQNVTFRCDPISEHNRLYWYRQTLGQGPEFLTYFQNEAQLEKSRLLSDRFSAERPKGSFSTLEIQRTEQGDSAMYLCASSSPGGSYEQYFGPGTRLTVT.

The chain carries TRBV7-8 and TRBJ2-5; 8 positions agree with TRBD2. Unmatched junction bases numbered 9, after V lost 0 bases and J lost 6 bases. The CDR3 sequence is 16 residues long. Germline V gene data show CDR1 as SGHVS and CDR2 as FQNEAQ. The CDR3 region is CASSLAGSGKVKTQYF. CDR3 sequence (DNA): TGTGCCAGCAGCTTAGCGGGTAGCGGGAAGGTTAAGACCCAGTACTTC.

This chain links TRBV5-6 with TRBJ1-4; D is perhaps TRBD1 (5 bases). CDR1 and CDR2 from the germline V gene are SGHDT and YYEEEE. This CDR3 has 15 amino acids. The V end lost 0 bases, the J end lost 8 bases, and 14 bases lay between the germline ends. CDR3 residues: CASSLAMGVDEKLFF. CDR3 bases: TGTGCCAGCAGCTTGGCCATGGGGGTAGACGAAAAACTGTTTTTT.

The chain links TRBV29-1 to TRBJ2-5; the D is unclear. The CDR3 is made up of 11 amino acids. With 4 bases removed from V and 5 bases from J, the gap between germline ends came to 8 bases. CDR1 and CDR2 from the germline V gene are SQVTM and ANQGSEA. The CDR3 spells CSVALGETQYF. The CDR3, as DNA: TGCAGCGTTGCATTAGGGGAGACCCAGTACTTC.

The J gene is TRBJ2-1, the V gene TRBV18, with 8 bases lining up with TRBD2. The length of the CDR3 is 14 residues. J was trimmed by 9 bases and V by 3 bases; bases with no gene match: 7. Germline V gene data show CDR1 as KGHSH and CDR2 as LQKENI. The CDR3 region is CASSPGLVIGEQFF. CDR3 in DNA: TGTGCCAGCTCACCGGGACTAGTGATTGGTGAGCAGTTCTTC.

This clone was detected once. V and J are TRBV11-2 and TRBJ2-7; D gene uncertain. The CDR3 has 14 residues. CDR1 SGHAT and CDR2 FQNNGV come from the germline V gene. V lost 1 base and J lost 3, with 10 bases in between. CDR3 residues: CASSLAGHDYEQYF. The DNA for the CDR3 is TGTGCCAGCAGCTTAGCCGGGCACGACTACGAGCAGTACTTC.

This clone has more than one count but fewer than ten. The chain carries TRBV5-6 and TRBJ1-1; D gene ambiguous. Germline V gives CDR1 SGHDT, CDR2 YYEEEE. Deletions cut 2 bases from V and 3 bases from J, with 17 bases between. The CDR3 sequence is 16 residues long. The CDR3: CASSLFGKGQHTEAFF. As DNA, the CDR3 is TGTGCCAGCAGCTTATTCGGGAAAGGGCAGCACACTGAAGCTTTCTTT. Variable domain in full (rest from reference TRBV5-6 and TRBJ1-1): DAGVTQSPTHLIKTRGQQVTLRCSPKSGHDTVSWYQQALGQGPQFIFQYYEEEERQRGNFPDRFSGHQFPNYSSELNVNALLLGDSALYLCASSLFGKGQHTEAFFGQGTRLTVV.

This clone has only a few counts. The V and J genes are TRBV2 and TRBJ1-5, with TRBD1 identical over 10 bases. J lost 7 bases, V lost 4 bases, and 10 bases had no gene match. This CDR3 has 16 amino acids. Germline CDR1 and CDR2: SNHLY and FYNNEI. CDR3 coding DNA: TGTGCCAGCAGTGCGCGGACAGGGGGTATTGGGCAGCCCCAGCATTTT. It translates to CASSARTGGIGQPQHF.

This clone was found a few times. The gene calls are TRBV19 and TRBJ2-7; weak D call: TRBD2 (5 bases). The germline V and J ends were trimmed by 3 bases and 7 bases, with 19 bases remaining between them. Germline V gene data show CDR1 as LNHDA and CDR2 as SQIVND (reference sequence). This CDR3 region has 15 residues. CDR3 DNA: TGTGCCAGTAGTATTAAAAGCGGAGACCTCTGGGAGCAGTACTTC. It yields the protein CASSIKSGDLWEQYF.

The chain links TRBV27 to TRBJ2-7; 10 positions agree with TRBD2. With V trimmed by 4 bases and J by 5 bases, 8 bases remained unmatched. Per germline, CDR1 MNHEY and CDR2 SMNVEV (reference sequence). CDR3 length equals 15 residues. CDR3 protein: CASSSILAGVDEQYF. CDR3 DNA sequence: TGTGCCAGCAGTTCCATCCTAGCGGGAGTCGACGAGCAGTACTTC.